This paragraph reports one T cell receptor beta chain. Its antigen is still unknown. This was the immunoSEQ v3.0 assay at survey level. Produced via immunoSEQ multiplex PCR; TCRdb's table is partial and in-frame only. The table shows about 19,000 clones, with 91% occurring only once. This sample is drawn from a study of long-term antiretroviral therapy in people with HIV. Study findings and constraints: The study collected blood between the mid-2000s and the late 2010s, possibly under older ART regimens. ART adherence was not documented, and neither viral resistance nor therapy changes had any data.

The samples comprised roughly 0.9-11 million cryopreserved PBMC ahead of DNA extraction. Germline-derived CDR1 and CDR2 are SNHLY and FYNNEI. Trimming cost V 6 bases and J 1 base, with 7 bases left between them. The CDR3 consists of 13 residues. The chain carries TRBV2 and TRBJ2-1; TRBD1 or TRBD2 may be the D gene (6 bases each). Sample: unsorted PBMCs, taken 3 years after starting antiretroviral therapy. The sequence was obtained from a man aged 45-60 years with HIV. The CDR3 is CASRGGSYNEQFF. DNA for the CDR3: TGTGCCAGCAGAGGGGGGTCCTACAATGAGCAGTTCTTC.